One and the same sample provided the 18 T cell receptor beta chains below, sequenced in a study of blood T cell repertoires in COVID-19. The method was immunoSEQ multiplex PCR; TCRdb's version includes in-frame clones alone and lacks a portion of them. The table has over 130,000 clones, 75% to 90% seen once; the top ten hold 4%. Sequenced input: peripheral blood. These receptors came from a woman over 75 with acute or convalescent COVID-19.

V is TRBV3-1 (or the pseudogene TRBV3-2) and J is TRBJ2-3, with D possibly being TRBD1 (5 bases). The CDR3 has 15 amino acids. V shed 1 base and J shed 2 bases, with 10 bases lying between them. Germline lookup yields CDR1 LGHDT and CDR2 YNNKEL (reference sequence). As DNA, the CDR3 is TGTGCCAGCAGCCAAGTTGCAGGGTTCACAGATACGCAGTATTTT. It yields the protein CASSQVAGFTDTQYF.

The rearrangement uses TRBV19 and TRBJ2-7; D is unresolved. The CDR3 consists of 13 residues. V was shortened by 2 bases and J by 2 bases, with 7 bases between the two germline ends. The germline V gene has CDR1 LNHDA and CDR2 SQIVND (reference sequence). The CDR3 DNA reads TGTGCCAGTAGTATAAGTCAGGCCTACGAGCAGTACTTC. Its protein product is CASSISQAYEQYF.

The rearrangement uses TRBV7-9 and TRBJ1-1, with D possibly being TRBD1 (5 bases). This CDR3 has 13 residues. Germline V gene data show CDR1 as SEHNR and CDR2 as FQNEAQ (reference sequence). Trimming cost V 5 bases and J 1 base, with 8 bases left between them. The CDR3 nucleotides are TGTGCCAGCAGCCCCGGGGGGAACACTGAAGCTTTCTTT. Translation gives CASSPGGNTEAFF. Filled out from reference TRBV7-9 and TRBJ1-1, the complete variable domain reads DTGVSQNPRHKITKRGQNVTFRCDPISEHNRLYWYRQTLGQGPEFLTYFQNEAQLEKSRLLSDRFSAERPKGSFSTLEIQRTEQGDSAMYLCASSPGGNTEAFFGQGTRLTVV.

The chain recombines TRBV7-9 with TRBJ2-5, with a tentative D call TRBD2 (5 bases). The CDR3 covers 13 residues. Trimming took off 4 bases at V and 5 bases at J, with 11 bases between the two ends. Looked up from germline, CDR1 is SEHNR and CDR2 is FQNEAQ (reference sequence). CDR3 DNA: TGTGCCAGCAGCTCCGCGGGTGCTGAGACCCAGTACTTC. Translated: CASSSAGAETQYF.

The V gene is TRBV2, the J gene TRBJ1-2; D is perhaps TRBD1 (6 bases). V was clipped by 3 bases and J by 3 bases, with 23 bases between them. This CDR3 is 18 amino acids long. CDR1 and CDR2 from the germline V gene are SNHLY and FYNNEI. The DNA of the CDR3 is TGTGCCAGCAGTGATTTGGGGACATGGGGTGAGAAGGACTATGGCTACACCTTC. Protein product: CASSDLGTWGEKDYGYTF. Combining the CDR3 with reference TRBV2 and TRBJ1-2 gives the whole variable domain EPEVTQTPSHQVTQMGQEVILRCVPISNHLYFYWYRQILGQKVEFLVSFYNNEISEKSEIFDDQFSVERPDGSNFTLKIRSTKLEDSAMYFCASSDLGTWGEKDYGYTFGSGTRLTVV.

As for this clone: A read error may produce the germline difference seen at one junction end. CDR3 amino acids: CARSRGAGASGANVLTF. The CDR3 nucleotides are TGCGCCCGCAGTCGGGGGGCGGGGGCATCTGGGGCCAACGTCCTGACTTTC. The chain couples TRBV5-1 to TRBJ2-6, with D possibly TRBD2 on 7 matching bases. The CDR3 totals 17 residues. CDR1 SGHRS and CDR2 YFSETQ come from the germline V gene.

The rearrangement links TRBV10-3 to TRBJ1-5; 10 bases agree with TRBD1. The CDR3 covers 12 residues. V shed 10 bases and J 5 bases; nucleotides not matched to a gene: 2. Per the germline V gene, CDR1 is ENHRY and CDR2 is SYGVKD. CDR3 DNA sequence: TGTGCCACCGGACAGGGGGATCAGCCCCAGCATTTT. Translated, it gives CATGQGDQPQHF.

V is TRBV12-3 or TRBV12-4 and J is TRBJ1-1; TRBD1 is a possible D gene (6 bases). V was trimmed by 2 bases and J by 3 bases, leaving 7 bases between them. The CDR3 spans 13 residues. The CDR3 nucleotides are TGTGCCAGCAGTTTACGACAGGACACTGAAGCTTTCTTT. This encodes CASSLRQDTEAFF.

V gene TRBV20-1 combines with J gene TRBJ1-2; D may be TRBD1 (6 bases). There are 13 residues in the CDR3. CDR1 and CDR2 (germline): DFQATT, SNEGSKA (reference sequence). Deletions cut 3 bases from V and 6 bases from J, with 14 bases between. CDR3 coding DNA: TGCAGTGCTAGTTTCAGGGGAGAAGATGGCTACACCTTC. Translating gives CSASFRGEDGYTF.

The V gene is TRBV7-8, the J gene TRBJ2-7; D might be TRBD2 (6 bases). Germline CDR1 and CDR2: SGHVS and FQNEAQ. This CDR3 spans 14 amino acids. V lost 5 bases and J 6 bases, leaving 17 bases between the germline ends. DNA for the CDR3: TGTGCCAGCAGCCCCTATCCGGGAGCCCTCGAGCAGTACTTC. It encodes CASSPYPGALEQYF.

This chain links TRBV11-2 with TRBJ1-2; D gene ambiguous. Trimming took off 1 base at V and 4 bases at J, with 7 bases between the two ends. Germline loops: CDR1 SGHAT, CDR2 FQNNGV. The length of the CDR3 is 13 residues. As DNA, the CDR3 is TGTGCCAGCAGCTTAGTAGTTGGCTATGGCTACACCTTC. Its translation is CASSLVVGYGYTF.

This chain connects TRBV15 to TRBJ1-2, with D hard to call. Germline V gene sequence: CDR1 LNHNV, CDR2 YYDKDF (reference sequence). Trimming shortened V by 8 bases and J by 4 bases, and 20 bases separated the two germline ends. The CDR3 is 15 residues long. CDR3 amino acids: CATGQRYSHSYGYTF. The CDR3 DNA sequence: TGTGCCACCGGGCAGAGATACTCCCATTCCTATGGCTACACCTTC.

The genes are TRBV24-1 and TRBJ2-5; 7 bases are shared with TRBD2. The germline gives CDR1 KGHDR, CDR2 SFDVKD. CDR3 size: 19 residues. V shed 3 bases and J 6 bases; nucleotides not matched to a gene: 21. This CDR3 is CATSDPSWDGSVGGKTQYF. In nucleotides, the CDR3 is TGTGCCACCAGTGATCCGTCGTGGGATGGTAGCGTGGGAGGGAAGACCCAGTACTTC.

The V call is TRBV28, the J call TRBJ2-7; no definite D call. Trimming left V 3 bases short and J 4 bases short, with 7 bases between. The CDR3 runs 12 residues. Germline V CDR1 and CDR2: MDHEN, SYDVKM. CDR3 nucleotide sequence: TGTGCCAGCAGTTTTGCCCGGTACGAGCAGTACTTC. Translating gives CASSFARYEQYF. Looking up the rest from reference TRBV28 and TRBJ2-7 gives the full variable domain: DVKVTQSSRYLVKRTGEKVFLECVQDMDHENMFWYRQDPGLGLRLIYFSYDVKMKEKGDIPEGYSVSREKKERFSLILESASTNQTSMYLCASSFARYEQYFGPGTRLTVT.

The chain's CDR3 is CASSTGGSLTDTQYF. CDR3 DNA sequence: TGCGCCAGCAGTACAGGGGGCTCACTCACAGATACGCAGTATTTT. This rearrangement joins TRBV10-2 to TRBJ2-3, with 9 bases lining up with TRBD1. Germline V gene data show CDR1 as WSHSY and CDR2 as SAAADI. CDR3 size: 15 residues. Unmatched junction bases numbered 5, after V lost 5 bases and J lost 2 bases.

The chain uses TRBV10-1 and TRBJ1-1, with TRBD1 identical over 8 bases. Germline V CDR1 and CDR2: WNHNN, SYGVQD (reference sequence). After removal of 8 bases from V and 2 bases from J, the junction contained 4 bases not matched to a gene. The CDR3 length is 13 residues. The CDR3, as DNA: TGCGCCAGCCGGACAGGGAGAAACACTGAAGCTTTCTTT. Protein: CASRTGRNTEAFF.

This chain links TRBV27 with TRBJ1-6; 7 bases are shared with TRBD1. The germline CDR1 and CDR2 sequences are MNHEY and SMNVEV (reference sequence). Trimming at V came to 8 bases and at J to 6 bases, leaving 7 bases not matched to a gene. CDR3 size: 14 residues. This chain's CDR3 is CASSFGTANSPLHF. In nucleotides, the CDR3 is TGTGCCAGCTCGTTCGGGACAGCTAATTCACCCCTCCACTTT.

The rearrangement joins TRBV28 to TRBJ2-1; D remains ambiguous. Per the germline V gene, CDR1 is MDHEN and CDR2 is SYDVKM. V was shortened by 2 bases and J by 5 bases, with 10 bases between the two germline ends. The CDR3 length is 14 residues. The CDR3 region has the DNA TGTGCCAGCAGTTTAGTTGGTTCTAACAATGAGCAGTTCTTC. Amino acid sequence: CASSLVGSNNEQFF.